The present T cell receptor (beta chain) was sequenced within a study of response to subunit inactivated influenza vaccine (dated by TCRdb to the late 2010s). Context from the whole study: Deep quantitative T cell receptor repertoire profiling was used in the study to track responses to a trivalent subunit inactivated influenza vaccine. What the work shows at the level of the full study, not this receptor alone: The authors proposed that each seasonal influenza vaccination may bring in only a limited number of new T cells.

Library creation used RT-PCR. Sequenced on an Illumina HiSeq 2500. TCRdb reprocessing: public reads trimmed at Q25 with fastp, clones called with MiXCR, in-frame beta chains kept. Rows merge per CDR3 protein into single entries with the most common DNA and genes. The sample includes about 540,000 distinct CDR3 sequences, with 20% to 25% observed a single time. The leading ten clones occupy about 3% of the sample. This clonotype was seen a handful of times. Its antigen is currently not known. Base qualities are not at hand, and no much larger clone is one base apart. Separately, the same data were catalogued under a study of T cells expressing NK-cell markers. The second paper further reports: The TCR beta cDNA libraries were made using 5'RACE template switching, a step that added both a universal primer site and unique molecular identifiers. TCR beta-chain repertoires were profiled in sorted CD3+CD56+NKG2C+, CD3+CD56+NKG2C- and CD3+CD56-NKG2C+ T-cell subsets from about 8 donors. Among the eight sequenced donors, only one was HCMV-seronegative, while the other seven were HCMV-seropositive. In several experiments an anti-gammadeltaTCR antibody was added to restrict sorting to alphabetaTCR-expressing T cells. In a handful of donors, the dominant CD3+CD56+NKG2C+ clonotypes were found to rank among the top 10 CD8+ clonotypes and to make up roughly 1.0-7.5% of CD8+ T cells. Those dominant clonotypes were again the most abundant among CD3+CD56-NKG2C+ cells in a few donors, at roughly 28.3-60.1%. Whether the expanded NKG2C-expressing T cell clones were specific for HCMV antigens was left unclear. All eight donors whose samples were sequenced were randomly selected healthy volunteers, three of them men and five women. HCMV-specific IgG was detected in serum with a commercial ELISA kit to determine HCMV serostatus. Ficoll density gradient centrifugation was used to isolate peripheral blood mononuclear cells from blood. Magnetic immunoseparation with Miltenyi isolation kits was used to isolate CD4+ and CD8+ T cells from PBMC. cDNA synthesis was primed from the TCR beta constant segment and was followed by two successive PCR amplification steps. Illumina HiSeq 2000/2500, MiSeq or NextSeq was used to sequence libraries as 2 x 150 bp reads. MIGEC handled demultiplexing of the reads and grouping by UMI, while MiTCR was used to assemble and quantify clonotypes. To remove erroneous sequences, TCR cDNA sequences were retained only when supported by two or more reads. The tcR package was used for downstream repertoire analysis, with clonotypes matched between fractions based on CDR3 nucleotide sequence plus V segment. VDJmatch was used to annotate antigen specificity against VDJdb, with one amino acid substitution in CDR3 permitted.

The sequence came from a middle-aged man who received an inactivated influenza vaccine. Donor details come from another sample of the same person, matched by shared clones. This specimen consisted of CD4+ T cells sorted from PBMCs, obtained 11 to 12 days after vaccination.

The DNA sequence reads TGTGCCAGCAGCTTTCCCCCCGGGACAGGGAACTACAATGAGCAGTTCTTC. Translated, this is CASSFPPGTGNYNEQFF. The chain joins TRBV12-3 or TRBV12-4 to TRBJ2-1; 9 nucleotides in the junction match TRBD1. V ends up 6 bases short and J 3 bases short, with an unmatched junction base count of 12. The CDR3 contains 17 residues, cysteine and phenylalanine counted. Solely the CDR3 DNA is kept, with 51 bases framed from the first base.